This passage covers 20 T cell receptor beta chains from one sample sequenced in a study of blood T cell repertoires in COVID-19. The data were produced by immunoSEQ multiplex PCR, yet TCRdb's version contains in-frame clones alone and is incomplete. This table has a few hundred thousand clones, about nine tenths appearing once. Input material: peripheral blood. Receptors originate from a woman between 50 and 59 years old with acute or convalescent COVID-19.

The chain couples TRBV29-1 to TRBJ1-4; 9 bases are a match to TRBD1. Germline V lookup: CDR1 SQVTM, CDR2 ANQGSEA. The CDR3 covers 13 residues. The trim removed 7 bases at V and 3 bases at J, leaving 3 bases unmatched. The CDR3 here is CSGGQGSNEKLFF. In nucleotides, the CDR3 is TGCAGCGGGGGACAGGGTTCTAATGAAAAACTGTTTTTT.

The J gene is TRBJ2-7, the V gene TRBV12-3 or TRBV12-4, with 9 nucleotides matching TRBD2. V was pared by 5 bases and J by 4 bases, with 0 bases of the junction left unmatched. The CDR3 is 12 amino acids. CDR3: CASSSGGYEQYF. The CDR3 DNA is TGTGCCAGCAGTAGCGGGGGGTACGAGCAGTACTTC.

The rearrangement links TRBV21-1 to TRBJ2-7; the tabulated D call, TRBD2, remains unverified against the DNA. TRBV21-1 is classified as a pseudogene. The CDR3 is made up of 18 amino acids. In DNA, the CDR3 is TGTGCCAGCAGCAAATTCCCCCCCCAGCGGGGGCCAACCTACGAGCAGTACTTC. It yields the protein CASSKFPPQRGPTYEQYF.

This chain uses TRBV24-1 with TRBJ2-3, with D perhaps TRBD1 (6 bases). The CDR3 runs 14 residues. The germline V and J ends were trimmed by 5 bases and 0 bases, with 8 bases remaining between them. Germline assignment: CDR1 KGHDR and CDR2 SFDVKD. CDR3 nucleotides: TGTGCCACCAGTGGCACAGGGAGCACAGATACGCAGTATTTT. It translates to CATSGTGSTDTQYF.

The V and J genes are TRBV6-4 and TRBJ2-1; 8 nucleotides agree with TRBD1. Germline CDR1 MRHNA, CDR2 SNTAGT. The CDR3 extends over 15 amino acids. With V trimmed by 7 bases and J by 8 bases, 13 bases remained unmatched. Here the CDR3 DNA reads TGTGCCAGCAACCCCGGACAGGGCGTGAGCGATGAGCAGTTCTTC. Its translation is CASNPGQGVSDEQFF.

The chain uses TRBV6-5 and TRBJ1-6; D is unresolved. Trimming took off 7 bases at V and 0 bases at J, with 7 bases between the two ends. Germline V CDR1 and CDR2: MNHEY, SVGAGI. This CDR3 region has 14 residues. The CDR3: CASNGRSYNSPLHF. CDR3 bases: TGTGCCAGCAACGGTCGCTCCTATAATTCACCCCTCCACTTT.

This sequence joins TRBV7-9 and TRBJ2-7; tentatively, D is TRBD1 (6 bases). CDR1 SEHNR and CDR2 FQNEAQ come from the germline V gene (reference sequence). V shed 4 bases and J shed 5 bases, with 18 bases lying between them. CDR3 length: 15 residues. CDR3 nucleotide sequence: TGTGCCAGCAGCTGGGGGCCGAATCCCCAGGACGAGCAGTACTTC. Translated, it gives CASSWGPNPQDEQYF.

This clone was detected only a few times. The chain has TRBV5-1 and TRBJ2-1, with unresolved D. Trimming pared 0 bases from V and 9 bases from J, leaving 10 bases between. This CDR3 comprises 13 residues. The germline V gene has CDR1 SGHRS and CDR2 YFSETQ. The CDR3 reads CASSLDGQIEQFF. The CDR3 coding sequence is TGCGCCAGCAGCTTGGATGGGCAGATTGAGCAGTTCTTC.

This clone was detected once. The rearrangement joins TRBV29-1 to TRBJ2-3; tentative D call: TRBD2 (7 bases). Germline-derived CDR1 and CDR2 are SQVTM and ANQGSEA. This CDR3 comprises 13 residues. The V gene lost 6 bases and the J gene lost 5 bases, with 15 bases spanning the gap. Written as DNA, the CDR3 is TGCAGCGTGAATCCTAGGGGGGGAGATACGCAGTATTTT. Its translation is CSVNPRGGDTQYF.

This chain connects TRBV9 to TRBJ1-1; no firm D call. Trimming cost V 0 bases and J 9 bases, with 12 bases left between them. Germline-derived CDR1 and CDR2 are SGDLS and YYNGEE. The CDR3 spans 13 residues. The CDR3 loop reads CASSVAEQTKAFF. The CDR3 DNA reads as TGTGCCAGCAGCGTAGCTGAACAAACGAAAGCTTTCTTT.

A single count supports this clone. The rearrangement joins TRBV6-6 to TRBJ2-5; 9 bases map to TRBD1. Germline CDR1 is MNHNY and CDR2 is SVGAGI (reference sequence). This CDR3 spans 15 amino acids. V gave up 6 bases and J gave up 5 bases; unmatched junction bases: 10. CDR3 DNA: TGTGCCAGCAGCAGTCCTAACAGGGGGCGGGAGACCCAGTACTTC. Its translation is CASSSPNRGRETQYF.

The gene calls are TRBV19 and TRBJ2-1; possible D gene TRBD1, 6 bases. The germline gives CDR1 LNHDA, CDR2 SQIVND (reference sequence). The CDR3 is made up of 16 amino acids. V gave up 1 base and J gave up 7 bases, with 17 bases separating them. The CDR3 DNA follows: TGTGCCAGTAGTATAGGGGGGCGCCTTATACGGAATGAGCAGTTCTTC. Protein product: CASSIGGRLIRNEQFF.

The chain is built from TRBV23-1 and TRBJ2-7, with TRBD2 identical over 7 bases. TRBV23-1 is noted as an ORF with a role that remains uncertain. The CDR3 loop spans 17 amino acids. Trimming took 5 bases from V and 5 from J; bases not matched to a gene: 18. DNA for the CDR3: TGCGCCAGCAGTTTTTGGCGGGGGAGATCTAGAGGGGACGAGCAGTACTTC. Translated: CASSFWRGRSRGDEQYF.

This clone occurred once. The chain combines TRBV19 with TRBJ1-1, with D tentatively TRBD1 (5 bases). With 5 bases removed from V and 1 base from J, the gap between germline ends came to 17 bases. This CDR3 is 16 amino acids long. Germline CDR1 and CDR2: LNHDA and SQIVND (reference sequence). The CDR3 DNA reads TGTGCCAGTAGTTTGATCAAGGGGCAATGGAACACTGAAGCTTTCTTT. Protein sequence: CASSLIKGQWNTEAFF. Drawing the rest from reference TRBV19 and TRBJ1-1, the complete variable domain is DGGITQSPKYLFRKEGQNVTLSCEQNLNHDAMYWYRQDPGQGLRLIYYSQIVNDFQKGDIAEGYSVSREKKESFPLTVTSAQKNPTAFYLCASSLIKGQWNTEAFFGQGTRLTVV.

The rearrangement uses TRBV6-2 or TRBV6-3 and TRBJ1-2; 9 bases fit TRBD1. The ends lost 6 bases at V and 4 bases at J; junction bases unmatched: 9. Germline CDR1 and CDR2: MNHEY and SVGEGT. This CDR3 is 15 amino acids long. The CDR3 loop is CASRPRTGEFYGYTF. DNA of the CDR3: TGTGCCAGCAGACCTAGGACAGGGGAATTCTATGGCTACACCTTC.

This chain joins TRBV9 and TRBJ2-5; 8 bases are shared with TRBD2. This CDR3 has 16 residues. The ends lost 0 bases at V and 5 bases at J; junction bases unmatched: 9. The germline V gene encodes CDR1 SGDLS and CDR2 YYNGEE. The CDR3 sequence: CASSVAERSGGETQYF. Written as DNA, the CDR3 is TGTGCCAGCAGCGTAGCAGAGCGTTCGGGAGGGGAGACCCAGTACTTC.

This chain links TRBV6-2 or TRBV6-3 with TRBJ2-1, with D perhaps TRBD1 (6 bases). This CDR3 contains 14 residues. V shed 2 bases and J shed 8 bases, with 13 bases lying between them. Germline CDR1 and CDR2: MNHEY and SVGEGT. For the CDR3, the DNA is TGTGCCAGCAGTTACGGTAGCAGGGGTCATGAGCAGTTCTTC. This translates into CASSYGSRGHEQFF.

The chain has TRBV5-1 and TRBJ1-1, with D hard to call. Trimming took 1 base from V and 5 from J, leaving 9 bases between them. The germline V gene has CDR1 SGHRS and CDR2 YFSETQ. This CDR3 region has 13 residues. Here the CDR3 DNA reads TGCGCCAGCAGCTTGAATAGCGGGACTGAAGCTTTCTTT. It is translated as CASSLNSGTEAFF.

The sample holds a few counts of this clone. The chain has TRBV19 and TRBJ1-1; D is unclear. Trimming stripped 5 bases from V and 0 bases from J, with 13 bases between. Per the germline V gene, CDR1 is LNHDA and CDR2 is SQIVND (reference sequence). The CDR3 runs 15 residues. This CDR3 is CASSLTTMMNTEAFF. DNA of the CDR3: TGTGCCAGTAGTTTGACAACCATGATGAACACTGAAGCTTTCTTT. The whole variable domain, filled in from reference TRBV19 and TRBJ1-1, reads DGGITQSPKYLFRKEGQNVTLSCEQNLNHDAMYWYRQDPGQGLRLIYYSQIVNDFQKGDIAEGYSVSREKKESFPLTVTSAQKNPTAFYLCASSLTTMMNTEAFFGQGTRLTVV.

The chain recombines TRBV14 with TRBJ1-1; D not resolved. Germline V gene sequence: CDR1 SGHDN, CDR2 FVKESK. This CDR3 contains 16 residues. The V end was cut by 0 bases, the J end by 5 bases, with 16 bases between. The DNA of the CDR3 is TGTGCCAGCAGCCAAGAGCGGATCGGGTGGAGAACTGAAGCTTTCTTT. Encoded protein: CASSQERIGWRTEAFF.